A single sample gave rise to the 20 T cell receptor beta chains below, sequenced in a study of identical twins. TCRdb analysed the 5' RACE reads with MiXCR anew, one entry per CDR3 protein. The repertoire holds hundreds of thousands of distinct CDR3 sequences, with about 18% as singletons. Another study also made use of these data, one on T cells expressing NK-cell markers.

Material: PBMCs. These receptors all come from a woman between 18 and 29 years old in good health.

As to this clonotype: The junction differs from germline at one of its ends, possibly a read error. The genes are TRBV12-3 or TRBV12-4 and TRBJ1-1; no definite D call. There are 12 residues in the CDR3. The CDR3 here is CASSLGLTEALF. Here the CDR3 DNA reads TGTGCCAGCAGCCTAGGTTTAACTGAAGCTCTCTTT.

There are a few counts of this clonotype. The gene calls are TRBV6-1 and TRBJ2-1; no firm D call. The CDR3 sequence is 13 residues long. V shed 1 base and J shed 9 bases, with 10 bases lying between them. CDR1 is MNHNS, CDR2 SASEGT, per germline. The CDR3: CASSEEAFREQFF. The CDR3 nucleotides are TGTGCCAGCAGTGAAGAGGCCTTTCGTGAGCAGTTCTTC.

The V and J genes are TRBV30 and TRBJ2-7; 8 positions match TRBD2. The V gene end was trimmed by 4 bases and the J gene end by 2 bases; junction bases not matched to a gene: 7. The germline CDR1 and CDR2 sequences are GTSNPN and SVGIG (reference sequence). The length of the CDR3 is 14 residues. Written as DNA, the CDR3 is TGTGCCTGGACTAATACCGGGAGGGCCTACGAGCAGTACTTC. As protein: CAWTNTGRAYEQYF.

The rearrangement links TRBV7-9 to TRBJ2-5; 8 nucleotides match TRBD2. This CDR3 contains 14 residues. V lost 5 bases and J lost 2; bases outside the gene matches: 4. CDR1 and CDR2 from the germline V gene are SEHNR and FQNEAQ (reference sequence). The CDR3 sequence: CASSKTSGQETQYF. The CDR3 nucleotides are TGTGCCAGCAGCAAAACTAGCGGACAAGAGACCCAGTACTTC.

The chain combines TRBV19 with TRBJ2-2, with TRBD2 as a possible D gene (6 bases). Trimming took off 3 bases at V and 6 bases at J, with 8 bases between the two ends. The CDR3 contains 13 residues. From germline, CDR1 is LNHDA and CDR2 SQIVND (reference sequence). CDR3 protein: CASSIRLAGELFF. Written as DNA, the CDR3 is TGTGCCAGTAGTATCCGACTAGCCGGGGAGCTGTTTTTT. The full variable domain, with the rest looked up from reference TRBV19 and TRBJ2-2, is DGGITQSPKYLFRKEGQNVTLSCEQNLNHDAMYWYRQDPGQGLRLIYYSQIVNDFQKGDIAEGYSVSREKKESFPLTVTSAQKNPTAFYLCASSIRLAGELFFGEGSRLTVL.

This clonotype was seen many times. J is TRBJ1-1 and V is TRBV6-5, with D hard to call. The CDR3 consists of 12 residues. V was trimmed by 6 bases and J by 1 base, leaving 6 bases between them. Germline assignment: CDR1 MNHEY and CDR2 SVGAGI. The CDR3 sequence is CASSHRNTEAFF. DNA of the CDR3: TGTGCCAGCAGCCATAGGAACACTGAAGCTTTCTTT.

This clonotype has just a few counts. The chain carries TRBV20-1 and TRBJ2-5; D remains ambiguous. Deletions cut 3 bases from V and 5 bases from J, with 10 bases between. CDR1 DFQATT and CDR2 SNEGSKA come from the germline V gene (reference sequence). This CDR3 has 12 residues. This chain's CDR3 is CSASLVGETQYF. CDR3 sequence (DNA): TGCAGTGCTAGCCTAGTAGGGGAGACCCAGTACTTC.

The rearrangement uses TRBV5-1 and TRBJ2-7; D tentatively reads TRBD1 or TRBD2 (5 bases each). Trimming removed 2 bases at V and 1 base at J, with 13 bases between. The CDR3 is made up of 15 amino acids. The germline V gene encodes CDR1 SGHRS and CDR2 YFSETQ. The CDR3 spells CASSFVGVASYEQYF. As DNA, the CDR3 is TGCGCCAGCAGCTTTGTGGGGGTGGCTTCCTACGAGCAGTACTTC.

This sequence joins TRBV20-1 and TRBJ2-5; 9 nucleotides line up with TRBD2. Germline CDR1 and CDR2: DFQATT and SNEGSKA (reference sequence). CDR3 size: 16 residues. Trimming at V came to 3 bases and at J to 5 bases, leaving 13 bases not matched to a gene. The CDR3 DNA reads TGCAGTGCTAGGGGAAGGGTAGCGGGGGTTCGGGAGACCCAGTACTTC. Encoded protein: CSARGRVAGVRETQYF.

As to this clonotype: A read error may account for a junction end that differs from germline. The genes are TRBV7-2 and TRBJ2-5; D may correspond to TRBD1 or TRBD2 (5 bases each). Germline CDR1 SGHTA, CDR2 FQGNSA. This CDR3 spans 16 amino acids. In DNA, the CDR3 is TGTGCCAGCAGCCTAGCCAGGGATTACGGGCAAGAGACCCAGTACTTC. Translated: CASSLARDYGQETQYF.

V usage is TRBV10-3 and J usage is TRBJ2-4; D is undetermined. The CDR3 consists of 14 residues. Germline loops: CDR1 ENHRY, CDR2 SYGVKD. V lost 10 bases and J lost 0, with 13 bases in between. The CDR3 DNA reads as TGTGCCACCTGGCCTGGGGAAGCCAAAAACATTCAGTACTTC. Translating gives CATWPGEAKNIQYF.

This clonotype was detected a few times. CDR3 nucleotide sequence: TGCGCCAGCAGCAGACGGACAGGACTCACTGAAGCTTTCTTT. Its protein product is CASSRRTGLTEAFF. The rearrangement uses TRBV5-1 and TRBJ1-1; 7 positions match TRBD1. The V gene end was trimmed by 4 bases and the J gene end by 4 bases; junction bases not matched to a gene: 7. The CDR3 consists of 14 residues. CDR1 and CDR2 (germline): SGHRS, YFSETQ.

This clonotype was counted between two and nine times. The gene calls are TRBV12-3 or TRBV12-4 and TRBJ1-1; D is undetermined. The CDR3 is 12 amino acids. V lost 6 bases, J lost 3 bases, and 8 bases lay in between. This CDR3 is CASSFEDTEAFF. The CDR3 DNA reads as TGTGCCAGCAGCTTTGAAGACACTGAAGCTTTCTTT.

The chain links TRBV6-1 to TRBJ1-2, with unresolved D. Germline CDR1 reads MNHNS; CDR2 reads SASEGT. V shed 3 bases and J shed 12 bases, with 8 bases lying between them. CDR3 size: 10 residues. The CDR3 here is CASSESVNTF. The CDR3, as DNA: TGTGCCAGCAGTGAGTCGGTGAACACCTTC.

This clonotype was observed a handful of times. CDR3 sequence reads: CASSLGGSGIQYF. The CDR3 coding sequence is TGTGCCAGCAGTTTAGGAGGTTCGGGCATTCAGTACTTC. The chain uses TRBV12-3 or TRBV12-4 and TRBJ2-4; D gene ambiguous. Deletions cut 1 base from V and 9 bases from J, with 10 bases between. The CDR3 is 13 residues long.

This CDR3 reads CASSWDSVSPLHF. CDR3 bases: TGCGCCAGCAGCTGGGACAGTGTTTCACCCCTCCACTTT. The chain employs TRBV5-1 and TRBJ1-6, with TRBD1 identical over 7 bases. Germline V gene data show CDR1 as SGHRS and CDR2 as YFSETQ. Losses at the gene ends were 3 bases for V and 9 bases for J; bases not matched to a gene: 3. The CDR3 runs 13 residues.

The rearrangement joins TRBV18 to TRBJ2-1, with TRBD2 matching over 8 bases. J lost 6 bases, V lost 0 bases, and 7 bases had no gene match. CDR1 is KGHSH, CDR2 LQKENI, per germline. This CDR3 comprises 16 residues. The CDR3 region has the DNA TGTGCCAGCTCACCACCGTCGGGGGGGGCCGGCAATGAGCAGTTCTTC. Residues: CASSPPSGGAGNEQFF.

This clonotype has a handful of counts. This rearrangement joins TRBV6-5 to TRBJ1-4; D gene uncertain. Trimming cost V 11 bases and J 4 bases, with 8 bases left between them. CDR1 MNHEY and CDR2 SVGAGI come from the germline V gene. The CDR3 has 11 amino acids. DNA for the CDR3: TGTGCCTCATATGGTAATGAAAAACTGTTTTTT. Protein product: CASYGNEKLFF.

The chain employs TRBV7-9 and TRBJ2-7; the D is unclear. This CDR3 region has 14 residues. CDR1 and CDR2 (germline): SEHNR, FQNEAQ (reference sequence). Trimming stripped 3 bases from V and 1 base from J, with 10 bases between. The chain's CDR3 is CASSFTRGSYEQYF. The CDR3 DNA reads TGTGCCAGCAGCTTCACAAGAGGATCCTACGAGCAGTACTTC.

The sample holds a few counts of this clonotype. V usage is TRBV30 and J usage is TRBJ2-5; TRBD1 might be the D (6 bases). The CDR3 runs 14 residues. Germline CDR1 reads GTSNPN; CDR2 reads SVGIG (reference sequence). With 0 bases removed from V and 4 bases from J, the gap between germline ends came to 12 bases. CDR3 in DNA: TGTGCCTGGAGTGTCGCAGGGGATTCAGAGACCCAGTACTTC. It is translated as CAWSVAGDSETQYF.